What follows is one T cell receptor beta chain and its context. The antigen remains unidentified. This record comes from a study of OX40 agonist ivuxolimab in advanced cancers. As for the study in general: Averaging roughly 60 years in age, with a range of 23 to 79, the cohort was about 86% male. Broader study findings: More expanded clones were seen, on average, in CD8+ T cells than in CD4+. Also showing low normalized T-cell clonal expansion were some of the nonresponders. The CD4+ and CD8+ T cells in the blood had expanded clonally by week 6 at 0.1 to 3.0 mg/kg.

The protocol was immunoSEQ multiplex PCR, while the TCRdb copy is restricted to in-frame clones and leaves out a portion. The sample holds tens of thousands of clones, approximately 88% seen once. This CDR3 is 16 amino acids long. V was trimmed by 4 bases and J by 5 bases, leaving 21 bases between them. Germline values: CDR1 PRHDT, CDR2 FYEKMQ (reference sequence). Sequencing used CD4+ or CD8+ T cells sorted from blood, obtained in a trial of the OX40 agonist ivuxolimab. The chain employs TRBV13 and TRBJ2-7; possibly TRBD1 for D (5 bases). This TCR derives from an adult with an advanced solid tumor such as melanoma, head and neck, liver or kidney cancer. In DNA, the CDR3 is TGTGCCAGCAGCTCAGGGCGGCTCCCGACGAAAAACGAGCAGTACTTC. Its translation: CASSSGRLPTKNEQYF.